This T cell receptor (beta chain) was captured by sequencing in a study of cytomegalovirus exposure and HLA in healthy donors. This CDR3 comprises 15 residues. V was pared by 1 base and J by 0 bases, with 9 bases between. Germline V gene lookup returns CDR1 SGHAT and CDR2 FQDESV (reference sequence). 60 Vbeta and 13 Jbeta primers were used in PCR. Generated by immunoSEQ multiplex PCR, the TCRdb table keeps only in-frame clones and is missing some. Of about 87,000 clones listed, 6.5% to 8% were seen once; the top ten hold approximately 2.5%. A few counts support this clone. The sequencing sample was made of PBMCs. V and J are TRBV11-1 and TRBJ2-5; D gene unclear. This TCR derives from a man aged 45-65 years in good health and CMV-seronegative. The CDR3 loop reads CASSLGALYQETQYF. The CDR3 DNA reads as TGTGCCAGCAGCTTAGGGGCCCTGTACCAAGAGACCCAGTACTTC.